These 2 T cell receptor beta chains share one sample of origin, sequenced in a study of blood T cell repertoires in COVID-19 (dated by TCRdb to 2020 to 2021). Library creation used the immunoSEQ multiplex PCR assay. TCRdb mirrors the immuneACCESS table, restricted to in-frame sequences. Some clones are absent from its copies; in checked studies, under half trace to an unresolved V gene, and the reason for the others is unknown. This sample lists roughly 200,000 clones; roughly 77% were detected once. Clones ranked in the top ten supply approximately 6% of the sample. Sequenced: peripheral blood. The source is a woman aged 40 to 49 with COVID-19, enrolled during active disease.

The rearrangement uses TRBV19 and TRBJ1-6; 7 bases are a match to TRBD1. The CDR3 consists of 15 residues. The ends lost 6 bases at V and 3 bases at J; junction bases unmatched: 5. The germline gives CDR1 LNHDA, CDR2 SQIVND (reference sequence). CDR3 coding DNA: TGTGCCAGTAGCAGTGGGACAGTCTATAATTCACCCCTCCACTTT. Encoded protein: CASSSGTVYNSPLHF.

The CDR3 sequence: CASSVREGEKLFF. As DNA, the CDR3 is TGTGCCAGCAGCGTTCGGGAAGGTGAAAAACTGTTTTTT. The chain carries TRBV14 and TRBJ1-4; no clear D. Germline assignment: CDR1 SGHDN and CDR2 FVKESK. V was shortened by 5 bases and J by 7 bases, with 11 bases between the two germline ends. The CDR3 extends over 13 amino acids.